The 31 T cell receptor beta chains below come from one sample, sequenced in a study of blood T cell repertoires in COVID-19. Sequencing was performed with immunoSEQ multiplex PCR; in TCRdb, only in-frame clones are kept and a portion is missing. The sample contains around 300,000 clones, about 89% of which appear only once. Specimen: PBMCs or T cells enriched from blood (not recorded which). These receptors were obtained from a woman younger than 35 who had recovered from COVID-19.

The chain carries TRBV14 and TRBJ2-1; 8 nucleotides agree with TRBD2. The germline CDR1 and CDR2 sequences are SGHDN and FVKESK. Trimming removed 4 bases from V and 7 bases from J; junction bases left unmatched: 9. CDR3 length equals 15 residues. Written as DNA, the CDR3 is TGTGCCAGCAGCCCCTGGACTAGCCCAAAAAATGAGCAGTTCTTC. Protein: CASSPWTSPKNEQFF.

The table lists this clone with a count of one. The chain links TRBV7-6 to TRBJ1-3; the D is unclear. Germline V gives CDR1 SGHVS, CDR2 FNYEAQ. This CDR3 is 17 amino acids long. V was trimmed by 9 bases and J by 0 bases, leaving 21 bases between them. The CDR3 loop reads CASQDSYTIFSGNTIYF. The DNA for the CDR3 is TGTGCCAGTCAGGACTCCTATACGATATTCTCTGGAAACACCATATATTTT.

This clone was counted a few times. The CDR3 loop reads CASSGPAGLASNEQFF. The CDR3 DNA follows: TGTGCCAGCAGCGGACCAGCGGGACTAGCGTCCAATGAGCAGTTCTTC. The chain combines TRBV9 with TRBJ2-1; 10 bases fit TRBD2. Per germline, CDR1 SGDLS and CDR2 YYNGEE. The CDR3 sequence is 16 residues long. Germline trimming cut 3 bases from V and 6 bases from J; bases unmatched to any gene: 9.

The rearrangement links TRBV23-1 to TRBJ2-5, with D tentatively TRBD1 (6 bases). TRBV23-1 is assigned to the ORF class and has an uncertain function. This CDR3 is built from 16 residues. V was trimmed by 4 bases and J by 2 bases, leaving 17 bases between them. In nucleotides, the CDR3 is TGCGCCAGCAGTCGAGTATGGGACATACTTCAAGAGACCCAGTACTTC. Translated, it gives CASSRVWDILQETQYF.

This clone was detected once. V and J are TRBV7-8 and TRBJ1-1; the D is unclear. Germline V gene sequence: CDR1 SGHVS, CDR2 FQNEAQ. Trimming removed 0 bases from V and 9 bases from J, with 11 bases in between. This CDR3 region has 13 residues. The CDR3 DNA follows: TGTGCCAGCAGCTTAGCGTCAGCAGGAAAAGCTTTCTTT. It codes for CASSLASAGKAFF.

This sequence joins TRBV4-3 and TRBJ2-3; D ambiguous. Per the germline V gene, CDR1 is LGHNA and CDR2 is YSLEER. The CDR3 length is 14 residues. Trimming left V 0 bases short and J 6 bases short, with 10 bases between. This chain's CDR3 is CASSQEVGIDTQYF. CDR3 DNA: TGCGCCAGCAGCCAAGAAGTCGGTATTGATACGCAGTATTTT.

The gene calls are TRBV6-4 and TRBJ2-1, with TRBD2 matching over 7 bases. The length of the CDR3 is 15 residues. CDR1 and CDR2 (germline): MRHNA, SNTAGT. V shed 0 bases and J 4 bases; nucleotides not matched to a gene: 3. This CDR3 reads CASSDSDGGYNEQFF. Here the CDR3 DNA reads TGTGCCAGCAGTGACTCGGACGGGGGGTACAATGAGCAGTTCTTC.

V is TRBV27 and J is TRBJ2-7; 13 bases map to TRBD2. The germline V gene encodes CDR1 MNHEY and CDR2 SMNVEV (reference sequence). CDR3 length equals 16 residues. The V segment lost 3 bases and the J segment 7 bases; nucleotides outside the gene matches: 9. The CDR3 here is CASSLVSLAGGGEQYF. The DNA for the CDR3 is TGTGCCAGCAGTTTGGTGTCACTAGCGGGAGGGGGGGAGCAGTACTTC.

The CDR3 nucleotides read TGCGCCAGCAGCCCAGGGGCGGCAACAGAAAAGAGGAATCAGCCCCAGCATTTT. This translates into CASSPGAATEKRNQPQHF. This sequence joins TRBV4-1 and TRBJ1-5, with D maybe TRBD1 (6 bases). Germline CDR1 reads MGHRA; CDR2 reads YSYEKL. This CDR3 region has 18 residues. V lost 4 bases and J lost 4, with 23 bases in between.

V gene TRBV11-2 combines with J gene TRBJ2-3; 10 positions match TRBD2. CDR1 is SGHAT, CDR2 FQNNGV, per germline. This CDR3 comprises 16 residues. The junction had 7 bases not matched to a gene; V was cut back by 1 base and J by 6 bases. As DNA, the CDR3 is TGTGCCAGCAGCTTAGTCCAAGCGGGGGGGCCGGATACGCAGTATTTT. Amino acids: CASSLVQAGGPDTQYF.

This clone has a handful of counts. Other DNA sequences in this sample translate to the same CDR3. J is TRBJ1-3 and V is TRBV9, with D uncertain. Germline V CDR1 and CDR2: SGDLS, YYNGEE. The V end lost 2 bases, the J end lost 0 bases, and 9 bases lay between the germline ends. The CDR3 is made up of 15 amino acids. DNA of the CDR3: TGTGCCAGCAGCGTCTCTGGGAGCTCTGGAAACACCATATATTTT. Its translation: CASSVSGSSGNTIYF. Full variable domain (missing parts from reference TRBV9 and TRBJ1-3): DSGVTQTPKHLITATGQRVTLRCSPRSGDLSVYWYQQSLDQGLQFLIQYYNGEERAKGNILERFSAQQFPDLHSELNLSSLELGDSALYFCASSVSGSSGNTIYFGEGSWLTVV.

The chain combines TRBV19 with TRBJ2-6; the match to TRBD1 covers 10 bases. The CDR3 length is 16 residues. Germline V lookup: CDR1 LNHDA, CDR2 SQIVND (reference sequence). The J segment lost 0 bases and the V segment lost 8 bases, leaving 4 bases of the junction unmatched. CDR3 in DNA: TGTGCCAGTGGGGGACAGGGGAACTCTGGGGCCAACGTCCTGACTTTC. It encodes CASGGQGNSGANVLTF.

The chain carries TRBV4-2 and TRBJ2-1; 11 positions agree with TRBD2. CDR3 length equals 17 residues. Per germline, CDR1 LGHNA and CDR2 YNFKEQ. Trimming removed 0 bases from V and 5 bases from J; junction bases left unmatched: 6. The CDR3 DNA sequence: TGTGCCAGCAGCCAAGACAGTGGACTAGCGGGCGACAATGAGCAGTTCTTC. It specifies CASSQDSGLAGDNEQFF.

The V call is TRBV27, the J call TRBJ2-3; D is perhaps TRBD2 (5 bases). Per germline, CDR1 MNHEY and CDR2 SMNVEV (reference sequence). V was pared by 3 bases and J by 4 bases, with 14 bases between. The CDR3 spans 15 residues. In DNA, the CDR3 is TGTGCCAGCAGTTTTACTAGTTTCGCCCCAGATACGCAGTATTTT. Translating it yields CASSFTSFAPDTQYF.

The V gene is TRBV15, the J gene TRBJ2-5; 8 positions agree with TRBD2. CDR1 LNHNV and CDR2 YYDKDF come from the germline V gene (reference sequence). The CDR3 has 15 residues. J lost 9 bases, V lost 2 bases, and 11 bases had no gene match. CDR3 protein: CATSRTPEGLGSQYF. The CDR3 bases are TGTGCCACCAGCAGAACTCCGGAGGGACTAGGGTCCCAGTACTTC.

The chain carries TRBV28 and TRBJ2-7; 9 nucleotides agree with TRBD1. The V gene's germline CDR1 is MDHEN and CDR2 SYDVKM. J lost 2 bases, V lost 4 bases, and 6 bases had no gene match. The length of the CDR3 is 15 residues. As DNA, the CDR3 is TGTGCCAGCAGTTCAACGGGACAGGGAACCTACGAGCAGTACTTC. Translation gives CASSSTGQGTYEQYF.

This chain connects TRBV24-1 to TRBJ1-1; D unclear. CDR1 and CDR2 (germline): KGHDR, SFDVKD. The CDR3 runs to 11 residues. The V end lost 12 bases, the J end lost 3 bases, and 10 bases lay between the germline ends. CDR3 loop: CASRGDTEAFF. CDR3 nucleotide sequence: TGTGCCTCACGCGGGGACACTGAAGCTTTCTTT.

This CDR3 is CASSNTPYFYTF. DNA for the CDR3: TGTGCCAGCAGTAATACCCCCTACTTCTACACCTTC. This sequence joins TRBV28 and TRBJ1-2; no reliable D call. CDR1 is MDHEN and CDR2 is SYDVKM in the germline V gene. V dropped 5 bases and J dropped 10 bases, with 14 bases sitting between them. CDR3 length: 12 amino acids.

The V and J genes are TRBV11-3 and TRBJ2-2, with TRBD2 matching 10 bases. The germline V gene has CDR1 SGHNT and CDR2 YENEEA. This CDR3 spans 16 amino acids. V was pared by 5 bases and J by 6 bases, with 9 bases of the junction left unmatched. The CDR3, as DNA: TGTGCCAGCAGCGCACTAGCGGGGTGGATGGCCGGGGAGCTGTTTTTT. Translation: CASSALAGWMAGELFF.

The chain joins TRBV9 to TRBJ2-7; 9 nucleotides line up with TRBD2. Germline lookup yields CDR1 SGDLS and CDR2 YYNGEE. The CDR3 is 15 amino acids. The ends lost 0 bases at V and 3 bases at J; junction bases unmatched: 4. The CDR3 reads CASSVADSGSYEQYF. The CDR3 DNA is TGTGCCAGCAGCGTAGCTGATAGCGGGAGCTACGAGCAGTACTTC.

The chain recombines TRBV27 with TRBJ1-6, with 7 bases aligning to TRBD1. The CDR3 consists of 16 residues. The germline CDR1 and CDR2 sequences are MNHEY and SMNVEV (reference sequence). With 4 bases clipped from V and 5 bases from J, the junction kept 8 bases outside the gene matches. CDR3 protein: CASSWDSFRDNSPLHF. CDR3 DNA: TGTGCCAGCAGTTGGGACAGCTTTAGAGATAATTCACCCCTCCACTTT.

CDR3 residues: CASSFQGVRETQYF. The CDR3 coding sequence is TGTGCCAGCTCGTTCCAGGGCGTACGGGAGACCCAGTACTTC. The rearrangement links TRBV27 to TRBJ2-5; D is possibly TRBD1 (5 bases). The CDR3 has 14 residues. Between the trimmed V and J ends, which lost 8 bases and 5 bases, there was a span of 18 bases. Per the germline V gene, CDR1 is MNHEY and CDR2 is SMNVEV (reference sequence).

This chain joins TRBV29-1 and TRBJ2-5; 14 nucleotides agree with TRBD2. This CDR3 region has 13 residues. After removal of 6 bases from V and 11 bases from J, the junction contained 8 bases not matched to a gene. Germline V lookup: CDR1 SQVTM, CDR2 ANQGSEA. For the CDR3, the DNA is TGCAGCGTCGAGGGACTAGCGGGGGTAGCTCAGTACTTC. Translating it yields CSVEGLAGVAQYF.

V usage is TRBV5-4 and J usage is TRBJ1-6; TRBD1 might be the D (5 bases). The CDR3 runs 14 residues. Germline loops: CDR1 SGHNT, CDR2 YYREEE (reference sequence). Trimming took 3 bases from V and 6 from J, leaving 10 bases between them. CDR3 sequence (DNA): TGTGCCAGCAGCTCGCTAGACAGTAATTCACCCCTCCACTTT. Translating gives CASSSLDSNSPLHF.

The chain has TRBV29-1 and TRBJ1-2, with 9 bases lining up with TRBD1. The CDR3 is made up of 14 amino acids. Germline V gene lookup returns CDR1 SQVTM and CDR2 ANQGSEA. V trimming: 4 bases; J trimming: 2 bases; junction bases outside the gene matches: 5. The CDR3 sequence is CSVARTGANYGYTF. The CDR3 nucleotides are TGCAGCGTTGCCAGGACAGGGGCAAACTATGGCTACACCTTC.

DNA of the CDR3: TGTGCCAGCAGAGAGGAATTATTGGGCACTGAAGCTTTCTTT. Its protein is CASREELLGTEAFF. The chain employs TRBV2 and TRBJ1-1; no firm D call. Trimming removed 6 bases from V and 4 bases from J, with 15 bases in between. Germline CDR1 SNHLY, CDR2 FYNNEI. The length of the CDR3 is 14 residues.

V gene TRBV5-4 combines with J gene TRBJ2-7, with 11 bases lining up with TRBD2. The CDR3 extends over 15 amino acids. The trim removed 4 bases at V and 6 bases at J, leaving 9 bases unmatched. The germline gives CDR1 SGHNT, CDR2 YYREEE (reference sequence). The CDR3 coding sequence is TGTGCCAGCAGCGCCCAGGTAGCGGGAGGGCGCGAGCAGTACTTC. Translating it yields CASSAQVAGGREQYF.

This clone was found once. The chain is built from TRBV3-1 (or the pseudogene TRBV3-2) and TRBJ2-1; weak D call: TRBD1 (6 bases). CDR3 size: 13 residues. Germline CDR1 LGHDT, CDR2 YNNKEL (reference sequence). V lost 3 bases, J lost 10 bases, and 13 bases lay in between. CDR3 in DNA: TGTGCCAGCAGCCATGATTCCGGGACAGAGCAGTTCTTC. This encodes CASSHDSGTEQFF.

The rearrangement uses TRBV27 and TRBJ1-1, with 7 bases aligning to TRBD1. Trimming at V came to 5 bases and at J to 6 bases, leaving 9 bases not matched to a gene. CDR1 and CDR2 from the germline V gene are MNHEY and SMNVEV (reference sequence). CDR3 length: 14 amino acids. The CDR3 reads CASSQDRVVSEAFF. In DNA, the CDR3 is TGTGCCAGCAGTCAAGACAGGGTAGTATCTGAAGCTTTCTTT.

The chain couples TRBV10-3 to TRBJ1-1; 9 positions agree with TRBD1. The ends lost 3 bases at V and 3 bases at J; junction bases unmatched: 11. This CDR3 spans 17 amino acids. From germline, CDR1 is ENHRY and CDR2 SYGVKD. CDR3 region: CAISEPGTGTDYTEAFF. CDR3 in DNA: TGTGCCATCAGTGAACCCGGGACAGGGACGGACTACACTGAAGCTTTCTTT.

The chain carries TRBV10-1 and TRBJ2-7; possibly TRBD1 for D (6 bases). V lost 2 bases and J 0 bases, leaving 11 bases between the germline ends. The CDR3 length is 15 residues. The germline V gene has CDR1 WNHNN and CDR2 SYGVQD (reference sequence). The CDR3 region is CASSENQGSSYEQYF. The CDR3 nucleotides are TGCGCCAGCAGTGAGAATCAGGGGAGCTCCTACGAGCAGTACTTC.